This TCR beta chain was sequenced for a study of cytomegalovirus exposure and HLA in healthy donors. Study-level points and caveats: It was reportedly the case that the classifier diagnosed cytomegalovirus status with high specificity and sensitivity.

Trimming cost V 4 bases and J 2 bases, with 14 bases left between them. This CDR3 has 15 residues. Germline CDR1 and CDR2: SGDLS and YYNGEE. To note about this clone: Its antigen is not known.

The protocol was immunoSEQ multiplex PCR, while the TCRdb copy is restricted to in-frame clones and leaves out a portion. This table has 45,000 to 65,000 clones, about 93% appearing once. It was the approximately 120-subject validation cohort, separate from the roughly 700-subject first cohort, to which the donors belonged. The source material was PBMCs. The genes are TRBV9 and TRBJ2-3, with D possibly being TRBD2 (5 bases). The TCR sequence derives from a man aged 18-30 years in good health and CMV-seronegative. The CDR3 region is CASSPSPTATDTQYF. As DNA, the CDR3 is TGTGCCAGCAGCCCTAGCCCCACAGCCACAGATACGCAGTATTTT.